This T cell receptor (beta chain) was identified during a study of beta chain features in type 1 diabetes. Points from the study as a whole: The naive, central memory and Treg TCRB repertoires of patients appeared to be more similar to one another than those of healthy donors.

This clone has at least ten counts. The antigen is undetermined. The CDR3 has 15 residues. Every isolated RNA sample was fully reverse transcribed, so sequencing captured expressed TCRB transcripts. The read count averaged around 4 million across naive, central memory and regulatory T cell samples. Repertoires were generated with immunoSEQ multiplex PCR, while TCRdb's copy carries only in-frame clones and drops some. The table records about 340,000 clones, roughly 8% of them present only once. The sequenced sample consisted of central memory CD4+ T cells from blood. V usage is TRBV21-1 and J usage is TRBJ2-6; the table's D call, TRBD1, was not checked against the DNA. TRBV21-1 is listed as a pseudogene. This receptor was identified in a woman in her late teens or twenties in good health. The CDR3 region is CASRRQARISNVLTF. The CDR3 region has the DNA TGTGCCAGCAGGAGACAGGCCAGGATATCCAACGTCCTGACTTTC.